This TCR beta chain came from a study of beta chain features in type 1 diabetes. General observations from the study: Compared to healthy donors, patients appeared to have naive, central memory and Treg TCRB repertoires that were more alike.

The CDR3 is 12 amino acids. Germline CDR1 and CDR2: SGHAT and FQNNGV. V was clipped by 5 bases and J by 6 bases, with 9 bases between them. Reverse transcription of all isolated RNA meant that expressed TCRB transcripts were sequenced. Sequencing used immunoSEQ multiplex PCR; TCRdb keeps in-frame clones, though not all of them. Among 400,000 to 600,000 clones, around 30% were seen once, and the ten largest hold roughly 0.066%. A few counts support this clone. What it recognizes is unknown. The V and J genes are TRBV11-2 and TRBJ2-3; the D gene is possibly TRBD2 (5 bases). This TCR came from a man aged 18 to 29 in good health. Sequenced input: naive CD4+ T cells from blood. The CDR3 sequence is CASSEGIDTQYF. CDR3 coding DNA: TGTGCCAGCAGCGAGGGTATCGATACGCAGTATTTT.